This T cell receptor beta chain emerged from a study of blood T cell repertoires in COVID-19. Overall study: Researchers got acute and convalescent COVID-19 samples from the United States, Italy and Spain. PBMCs, B-cell-depleted T cells, or T cells were the source of the cDNA or gDNA that made up the material.

A word on this clone: The same CDR3 also results from other DNA sequences found in this sample.

V was clipped by 4 bases and J by 10 bases; unmatched bases: 8. This CDR3 has 14 residues. Germline CDR1 is SGHRS and CDR2 is YFSETQ. As originally analysed: Reference gene primers were amplified, and this amplification served to estimate nucleated cell counts. Data came from immunoSEQ multiplex PCR; TCRdb stores just in-frame clones and leaves some out. V, J and clone size reflect that table, while D and trimming were determined from the DNA. This sample has about 65,000 clones, with roughly four fifths found just once. The origin of this receptor is a man of 80 years or more with acute or convalescent COVID-19. The chain employs TRBV5-1 and TRBJ1-6, with 7 bases fitting TRBD1. The material sequenced was peripheral blood. The CDR3 here is CASSRGQAGSPLHF. CDR3 bases: TGCGCCAGCAGCCGAGGACAGGCAGGGTCACCCCTCCACTTT.